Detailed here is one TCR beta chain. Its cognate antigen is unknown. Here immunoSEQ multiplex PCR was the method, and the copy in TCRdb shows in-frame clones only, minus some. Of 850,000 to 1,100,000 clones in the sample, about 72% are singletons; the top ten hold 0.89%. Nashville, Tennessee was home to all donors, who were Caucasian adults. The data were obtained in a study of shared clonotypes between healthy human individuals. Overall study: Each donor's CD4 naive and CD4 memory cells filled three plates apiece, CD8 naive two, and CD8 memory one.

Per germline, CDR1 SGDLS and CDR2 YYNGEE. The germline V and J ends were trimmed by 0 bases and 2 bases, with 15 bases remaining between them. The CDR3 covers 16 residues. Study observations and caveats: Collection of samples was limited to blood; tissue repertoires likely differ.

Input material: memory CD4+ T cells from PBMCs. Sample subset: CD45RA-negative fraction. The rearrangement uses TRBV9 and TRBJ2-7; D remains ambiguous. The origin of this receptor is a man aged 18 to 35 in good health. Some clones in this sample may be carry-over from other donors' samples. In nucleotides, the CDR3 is TGTGCCAGCAGCGTAGGGGCAGGATTGTCCCCCTACGAGCAGTACTTC. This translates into CASSVGAGLSPYEQYF. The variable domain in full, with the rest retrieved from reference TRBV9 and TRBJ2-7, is DSGVTQTPKHLITATGQRVTLRCSPRSGDLSVYWYQQSLDQGLQFLIQYYNGEERAKGNILERFSAQQFPDLHSELNLSSLELGDSALYFCASSVGAGLSPYEQYFGPGTRLTVT.